The 9 T cell receptor beta chains presented below share a single source sample, sequenced in a study of blood T cell repertoires in COVID-19. The protocol was immunoSEQ multiplex PCR, while the TCRdb copy is restricted to in-frame clones and leaves out a portion. Of around 100,000 clones listed, roughly 89% were seen once; the top ten hold around 5.5%. Material: peripheral blood. The origin of the receptors is a human donor in a cohort sampled during active COVID-19.

The sample holds one count of this clone. This chain links TRBV5-8 with TRBJ1-1; no firm D call. The CDR3 has 14 amino acids. Trimming took 2 bases from V and 4 from J, leaving 12 bases between them. CDR1 SGHTS and CDR2 YDEGEE come from the germline V gene. CDR3 sequence (DNA): TGTGCCAGCAGCTTATTTCTAAGCGGCACTGAAGCTTTCTTT. Translating it yields CASSLFLSGTEAFF.

The rearrangement joins TRBV3-1 (or the pseudogene TRBV3-2) to TRBJ1-2; possibly TRBD1 for D (6 bases). Germline V gene data show CDR1 as LGHDT and CDR2 as YNNKEL (reference sequence). This CDR3 comprises 14 residues. V dropped 3 bases and J dropped 5 bases, with 13 bases sitting between them. The CDR3 sequence is CASSHLQGGYGYTF. As DNA, the CDR3 is TGTGCCAGCAGCCACCTACAGGGAGGGTATGGCTACACCTTC.

The chain uses TRBV3-1 (or the pseudogene TRBV3-2) and TRBJ2-1; D possibly corresponds to TRBD2 (5 bases). V lost 1 base, J lost 4 bases, and 14 bases lay in between. The CDR3 has 16 residues. Germline CDR1 LGHDT, CDR2 YNNKEL (reference sequence). CDR3 sequence reads: CASSQGQRLMYNEQFF. DNA of the CDR3: TGTGCCAGCAGCCAAGGGCAGAGACTAATGTACAATGAGCAGTTCTTC.

The table lists this clone with a few counts. This chain joins TRBV6-1 and TRBJ2-1, with 8 nucleotides matching TRBD2. CDR1 is MNHNS and CDR2 is SASEGT in the germline V gene. The CDR3 extends over 15 amino acids. J gave up 6 bases and V 0 bases, and 4 bases lay outside the gene matches. In DNA form, the CDR3 reads TGTGCCAGCAGTGAAGCCTCCGGGGGGGCCAATGAGCAGTTCTTC. Translated, it gives CASSEASGGANEQFF.

The V and J genes are TRBV12-3 or TRBV12-4 and TRBJ1-5; no clear D gene. CDR3 length: 13 residues. The V gene lost 4 bases and the J gene lost 0 bases, with 4 bases spanning the gap. The CDR3 DNA reads as TGTGCCAGCAGTTATAATAGCAATCAGCCCCAGCATTTT. Its translation: CASSYNSNQPQHF.

The rearrangement uses TRBV28 and TRBJ2-7; TRBD1 matches at 8 bases. Germline trimming cut 6 bases from V and 1 base from J; bases unmatched to any gene: 17. This CDR3 has 18 amino acids. The germline V gene encodes CDR1 MDHEN and CDR2 SYDVKM. The CDR3 spells CASRPDRGEILRSYEQYF. The CDR3 DNA reads TGTGCCAGCAGGCCTGACAGGGGCGAGATACTTAGATCCTACGAGCAGTACTTC. The variable domain in full, with the rest retrieved from reference TRBV28 and TRBJ2-7, is DVKVTQSSRYLVKRTGEKVFLECVQDMDHENMFWYRQDPGLGLRLIYFSYDVKMKEKGDIPEGYSVSREKKERFSLILESASTNQTSMYLCASRPDRGEILRSYEQYFGPGTRLTVT.

This clone has just one count. The chain is built from TRBV29-1 and TRBJ1-1; no definite D call. V shed 2 bases and J shed 5 bases, with 12 bases lying between them. The CDR3 sequence is 13 residues long. Germline V gene lookup returns CDR1 SQVTM and CDR2 ANQGSEA. CDR3 sequence reads: CSVEMARGTEAFF. CDR3 nucleotide sequence: TGCAGCGTTGAAATGGCCCGAGGGACTGAAGCTTTCTTT.

This sequence joins TRBV7-9 and TRBJ1-3; TRBD1 matches at 7 bases. The CDR3 is 15 residues long. V lost 3 bases, J lost 2 bases, and 4 bases stayed unmatched. Germline values: CDR1 SEHNR, CDR2 FQNEAQ (reference sequence). The CDR3 protein is CASSFPGTAGNTIYF. The CDR3 DNA reads TGTGCCAGCAGCTTCCCCGGGACAGCTGGAAACACCATATATTTT. Full variable domain (remainder filled in from reference TRBV7-9 and TRBJ1-3): DTGVSQNPRHKITKRGQNVTFRCDPISEHNRLYWYRQTLGQGPEFLTYFQNEAQLEKSRLLSDRFSAERPKGSFSTLEIQRTEQGDSAMYLCASSFPGTAGNTIYFGEGSWLTVV.

The V gene is TRBV28, the J gene TRBJ1-5, with a weak D call TRBD1 (5 bases). Germline CDR1 MDHEN, CDR2 SYDVKM. The CDR3 consists of 15 residues. Trimming removed 2 bases from V and 3 bases from J, with 11 bases in between. In nucleotides, the CDR3 is TGTGCCAGCAGTTTAGCCGACAGCCACAATCAGCCCCAGCATTTT. Protein: CASSLADSHNQPQHF.